What follows are 26 T cell receptor beta chains derived from one specimen sequenced in a study of graft-versus-host responses after intestinal transplantation. Sequencing used immunoSEQ multiplex PCR; TCRdb keeps in-frame clones, though not all of them. Altogether 90,000 to 150,000 clones are present, approximately 95% being singletons, with the ten largest covering about 3.3%. No antigen has been identified for these receptors. This specimen was unstimulated CD8+ T cells sorted from spleen or lymph node cells, taken before intestinal transplant. Receptor source: a human donor who received an intestinal transplant.

The genes are TRBV7-9 and TRBJ1-2, with D unclear. The CDR3 covers 14 residues. V lost 4 bases and J lost 2, with 11 bases in between. CDR1 SEHNR and CDR2 FQNEAQ come from the germline V gene (reference sequence). As DNA, the CDR3 is TGTGCCAGCAGCTCCCGTTTGCAGAACTATGGCTACACCTTC. It encodes CASSSRLQNYGYTF.

The rearrangement links TRBV15 to TRBJ2-2, with 8 positions matching TRBD1. The CDR3 sequence is 15 residues long. Trimming at V came to 2 bases and at J to 6 bases, leaving 5 bases not matched to a gene. Germline V CDR1 and CDR2: LNHNV, YYDKDF (reference sequence). The CDR3 protein is CATSRFLDRAGELFF. DNA for the CDR3: TGTGCCACCAGCAGATTCTTGGACAGGGCCGGGGAGCTGTTTTTT.

This chain connects TRBV9 to TRBJ2-1; D may be TRBD2 (6 bases). Looked up from germline, CDR1 is SGDLS and CDR2 is YYNGEE. Trimming stripped 6 bases from V and 1 base from J, with 11 bases between. The CDR3 has 14 amino acids. CDR3 nucleotide sequence: TGTGCCAGCAATACGGGGGATTCCTACAATGAGCAGTTCTTC. The encoded protein is CASNTGDSYNEQFF.

The chain combines TRBV19 with TRBJ1-1, with D possibly TRBD1 on 5 matching bases. Trimming cost V 5 bases and J 7 bases, with 14 bases left between them. CDR3 length: 13 residues. CDR1 is LNHDA and CDR2 is SQIVND in the germline V gene (reference sequence). CDR3 DNA sequence: TGTGCCAGTAGTTCCGGGACGGGAGTTGAAGCTTTCTTT. It is translated as CASSSGTGVEAFF.

The chain is built from TRBV15 and TRBJ2-3, with D unresolved. CDR3 length: 14 amino acids. V lost 0 bases to trimming and J lost 7 bases, with 11 bases between them. CDR1 and CDR2 (germline): LNHNV, YYDKDF (reference sequence). This chain's CDR3 is CATSRDTPTNTQYF. DNA of the CDR3: TGTGCCACCAGCAGAGATACGCCGACAAATACGCAGTATTTT.

This chain links TRBV2 with TRBJ1-1, with D perhaps matching TRBD1 (5 bases). The V gene's germline CDR1 is SNHLY and CDR2 FYNNEI. This CDR3 is built from 15 residues. The V end lost 6 bases, the J end lost 2 bases, and 16 bases lay between the germline ends. The CDR3: CASSDSGTSNTEAFF. CDR3 nucleotides: TGTGCCAGCAGCGACTCCGGGACCTCCAACACTGAAGCTTTCTTT.

This chain uses TRBV9 with TRBJ1-2, with D hard to call. The CDR3 length is 15 residues. Trimming stripped 3 bases from V and 8 bases from J, with 20 bases between. Germline values: CDR1 SGDLS, CDR2 YYNGEE. The CDR3 region is CASSAPVDGVFGYTF. CDR3 DNA sequence: TGTGCCAGCAGCGCCCCGGTTGATGGGGTATTCGGCTACACCTTC.

The chain employs TRBV30 and TRBJ2-7; TRBD2 agrees at 8 bases. V lost 7 bases and J lost 2; bases outside the gene matches: 7. CDR1 GTSNPN and CDR2 SVGIG come from the germline V gene (reference sequence). The CDR3 contains 13 residues. Written as DNA, the CDR3 is TGTGCCTCCGGGAGGGGGGAGACCTACGAGCAGTACTTC. Amino acid sequence: CASGRGETYEQYF.

The chain employs TRBV4-2 and TRBJ2-5; the D gene is possibly TRBD2 (6 bases). The J call could be wrong; TRBJ2-7 is a better fit for the DNA end. Germline V gene data show CDR1 as LGHNA and CDR2 as YNFKEQ. The CDR3 is made up of 14 amino acids. The CDR3 region is CASSPGLADYEQYF. CDR3 nucleotides: TGTGCCAGCAGCCCAGGATTAGCGGACTACGAGCAGTACTTC.

The chain uses TRBV6-5 and TRBJ2-7; the match to TRBD1 covers 7 bases. The CDR3 is made up of 14 amino acids. Trimming at V came to 5 bases and at J to 5 bases, leaving 9 bases not matched to a gene. From germline, CDR1 is MNHEY and CDR2 SVGAGI. In DNA form, the CDR3 reads TGTGCCAGCAGTCGATTTCACAGGGGCGACGAGCAGTACTTC. It translates to CASSRFHRGDEQYF.

The chain uses TRBV18 and TRBJ2-7, with D unresolved. This CDR3 is built from 13 residues. V was shortened by 3 bases and J by 1 base, with 7 bases between the two germline ends. The germline CDR1 and CDR2 sequences are KGHSH and LQKENI. The CDR3 region has the DNA TGTGCCAGCTCACCCCCCCAATCCTACGAGCAGTACTTC. Encoded protein: CASSPPQSYEQYF.

The chain is built from TRBV6-1 and TRBJ2-1; D call uncertain. Germline V lookup: CDR1 MNHNS, CDR2 SASEGT. CDR3 length: 15 residues. V was cut by 1 base and J by 7 bases, with 14 bases left in between. The CDR3 nucleotides are TGTGCCAGCAGTGAAGATGGCGGTTATTATAATGAGCAGTTCTTC. Encoded protein: CASSEDGGYYNEQFF.

The rearrangement uses TRBV7-9 and TRBJ2-1; 8 bases map to TRBD2. V trimming: 4 bases; J trimming: 4 bases; junction bases outside the gene matches: 9. The CDR3 has 16 residues. The germline gives CDR1 SEHNR, CDR2 FQNEAQ (reference sequence). The CDR3: CASSYPPGLEYNEQFF. In nucleotides, the CDR3 is TGTGCCAGCAGCTACCCCCCGGGACTAGAATACAATGAGCAGTTCTTC.

The gene calls are TRBV13 and TRBJ1-4, with D hard to call. V lost 2 bases and J lost 5, with 12 bases in between. Per the germline V gene, CDR1 is PRHDT and CDR2 is FYEKMQ (reference sequence). The CDR3 consists of 15 residues. Here the CDR3 reads CASSLRGTLNEKLFF. CDR3 coding DNA: TGTGCCAGCAGCTTACGAGGTACGCTAAATGAAAAACTGTTTTTT.

V and J are TRBV28 and TRBJ2-7, with 7 bases matching TRBD2. This CDR3 is built from 14 residues. Per the germline V gene, CDR1 is MDHEN and CDR2 is SYDVKM. V shed 6 bases and J 2 bases; nucleotides not matched to a gene: 7. The CDR3 is CASSWEGSPYEQYF. CDR3 sequence (DNA): TGTGCCAGCAGCTGGGAGGGGTCGCCCTACGAGCAGTACTTC.

The chain joins TRBV28 to TRBJ2-5; the D gene is possibly TRBD1 (5 bases). The J call may be incorrect, as the DNA end agrees better with TRBJ2-7. The CDR3 is made up of 14 amino acids. The germline CDR1 and CDR2 sequences are MDHEN and SYDVKM. CDR3 residues: CASSFPTTGYEQYF. Written as DNA, the CDR3 is TGTGCCAGCAGTTTCCCCACCACAGGCTACGAGCAGTACTTC.

J is TRBJ2-7 and V is TRBV7-2; 8 bases are shared with TRBD1. V was pared by 5 bases and J by 2 bases, with 5 bases of the junction left unmatched. Germline V gene sequence: CDR1 SGHTA, CDR2 FQGNSA. The CDR3 totals 14 residues. CDR3 sequence: CASSVRGRTYEQYF. The CDR3 DNA is TGTGCCAGCAGCGTCAGGGGGCGAACCTACGAGCAGTACTTC.

The rearrangement joins TRBV7-9 to TRBJ1-3; D remains unclear. Germline V gene lookup returns CDR1 SEHNR and CDR2 FQNEAQ (reference sequence). This CDR3 is built from 13 residues. V lost 5 bases and J lost 0, with 5 bases in between. CDR3 nucleotide sequence: TGTGCCAGCAGCCCAATCTCTGGAAACACCATATATTTT. Translating it yields CASSPISGNTIYF. The entire variable domain, with the rest obtained from reference TRBV7-9 and TRBJ1-3, is as follows: DTGVSQNPRHKITKRGQNVTFRCDPISEHNRLYWYRQTLGQGPEFLTYFQNEAQLEKSRLLSDRFSAERPKGSFSTLEIQRTEQGDSAMYLCASSPISGNTIYFGEGSWLTVV.

The chain recombines TRBV6-5 with TRBJ1-1; D is undetermined. Germline CDR1 MNHEY, CDR2 SVGAGI. Trimming removed 3 bases at V and 3 bases at J, with 5 bases between. The CDR3 is made up of 12 amino acids. In DNA, the CDR3 is TGTGCCAGCAGTTATAAGGACACTGAAGCTTTCTTT. Residues: CASSYKDTEAFF.

The chain links TRBV28 to TRBJ1-5; 10 nucleotides line up with TRBD1. The ends lost 6 bases at V and 3 bases at J; junction bases unmatched: 14. Germline CDR1 MDHEN, CDR2 SYDVKM. This CDR3 comprises 18 residues. As DNA, the CDR3 is TGTGCCAGCAGCTCGATCCGGGACAGGGGCCGCTACAATCAGCCCCAGCATTTT. Protein sequence: CASSSIRDRGRYNQPQHF. Full variable domain (outside the CDR3, taken from reference TRBV28 and TRBJ1-5): DVKVTQSSRYLVKRTGEKVFLECVQDMDHENMFWYRQDPGLGLRLIYFSYDVKMKEKGDIPEGYSVSREKKERFSLILESASTNQTSMYLCASSSIRDRGRYNQPQHFGDGTRLSIL.

The chain combines TRBV6-5 with TRBJ2-1, with 7 bases lining up with TRBD1. The CDR3 is made up of 12 amino acids. Germline V CDR1 and CDR2: MNHEY, SVGAGI. With 7 bases clipped from V and 7 bases from J, the junction kept 4 bases outside the gene matches. CDR3 bases: TGTGCCAGCAACGGGACAGTAAATGAGCAGTTCTTC. It is translated as CASNGTVNEQFF.

The chain uses TRBV14 and TRBJ2-7; D possibly corresponds to TRBD1 (6 bases). CDR1 is SGHDN and CDR2 is FVKESK in the germline V gene. V dropped 0 bases and J dropped 2 bases, with 8 bases sitting between them. The CDR3 consists of 14 residues. DNA for the CDR3: TGTGCCAGCAGCCAAGAGGGGGCGACCTACGAGCAGTACTTC. This gives the protein CASSQEGATYEQYF.

The CDR3 protein is CASSHDLRQGETYEQYF. CDR3 sequence (DNA): TGTGCCAGCAGCCACGATTTACGCCAGGGTGAGACCTACGAGCAGTACTTC. The chain has TRBV5-4 and TRBJ2-5; TRBD1 might be the D (5 bases). The tail of the sequence fits TRBJ2-7 better, so the J call may be wrong. CDR3 length: 17 residues. Germline V gives CDR1 SGHNT, CDR2 YYREEE (reference sequence).

This clone was recorded a few times. V usage is TRBV6-5 and J usage is TRBJ2-1; D remains unclear. CDR1 is MNHEY and CDR2 is SVGAGI in the germline V gene. The CDR3 sequence is 13 residues long. V lost 0 bases to trimming and J lost 8 bases, with 8 bases between them. In nucleotides, the CDR3 is TGTGCCAGCAGTTACTCGCTCGCGGATGAGCAGTTCTTC. Protein: CASSYSLADEQFF.

The genes are TRBV28 and TRBJ1-5; 10 nucleotides agree with TRBD1. V trimming: 8 bases; J trimming: 3 bases; junction bases outside the gene matches: 7. The CDR3 is 15 amino acids. Germline values: CDR1 MDHEN, CDR2 SYDVKM. The CDR3 sequence: CASRGDRGPNQPQHF. In DNA form, the CDR3 reads TGTGCCAGCCGAGGGGACAGGGGTCCCAATCAGCCCCAGCATTTT.

J is TRBJ1-1 and V is TRBV28; 7 bases match TRBD1. Germline loops: CDR1 MDHEN, CDR2 SYDVKM. This CDR3 is built from 14 residues. J lost 2 bases, V lost 6 bases, and 6 bases had no gene match. The CDR3 loop is CASSLDRKNTEAFF. CDR3 nucleotides: TGTGCCAGCAGCTTGGACAGGAAAAACACTGAAGCTTTCTTT.